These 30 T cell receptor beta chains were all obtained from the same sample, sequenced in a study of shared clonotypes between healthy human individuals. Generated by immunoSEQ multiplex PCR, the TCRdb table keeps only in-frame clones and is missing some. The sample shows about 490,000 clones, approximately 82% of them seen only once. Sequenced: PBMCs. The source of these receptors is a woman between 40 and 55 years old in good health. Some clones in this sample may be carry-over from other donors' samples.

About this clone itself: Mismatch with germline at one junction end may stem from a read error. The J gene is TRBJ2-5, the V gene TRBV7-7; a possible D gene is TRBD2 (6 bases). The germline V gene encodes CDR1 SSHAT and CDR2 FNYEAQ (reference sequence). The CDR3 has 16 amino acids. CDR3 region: CASSPVGGGAMETQYF. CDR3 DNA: TGTGCTAGCAGCCCCGTGGGAGGAGGGGCTATGGAGACCCAGTACTTC.

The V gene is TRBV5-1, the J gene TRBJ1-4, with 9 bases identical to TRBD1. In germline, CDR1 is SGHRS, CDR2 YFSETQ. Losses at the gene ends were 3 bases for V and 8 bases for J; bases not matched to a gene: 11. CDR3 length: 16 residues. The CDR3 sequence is CASSSQGALRKEKLFF. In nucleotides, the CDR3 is TGCGCCAGCAGCTCACAGGGGGCGCTCAGGAAAGAAAAACTGTTTTTT.

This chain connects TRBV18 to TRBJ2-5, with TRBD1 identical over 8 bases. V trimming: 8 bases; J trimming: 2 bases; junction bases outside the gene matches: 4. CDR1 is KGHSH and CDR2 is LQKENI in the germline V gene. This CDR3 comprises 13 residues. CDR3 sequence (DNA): TGTGCCAGCCGTCGGACAGGGCAAGAGACCCAGTACTTC. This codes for CASRRTGQETQYF.

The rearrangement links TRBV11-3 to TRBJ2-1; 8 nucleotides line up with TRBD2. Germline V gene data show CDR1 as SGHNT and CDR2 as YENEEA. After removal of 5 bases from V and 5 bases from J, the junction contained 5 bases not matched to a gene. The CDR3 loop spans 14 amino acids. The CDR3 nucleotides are TGTGCCAGCAGCCCCGGGGGGGCCGACAATGAGCAGTTCTTC. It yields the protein CASSPGGADNEQFF.

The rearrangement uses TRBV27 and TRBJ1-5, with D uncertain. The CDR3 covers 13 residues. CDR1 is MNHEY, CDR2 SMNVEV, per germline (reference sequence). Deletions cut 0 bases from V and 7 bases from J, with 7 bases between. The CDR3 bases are TGTGCCAGCAGTTTATCGTGGAGGCAGCCCCAGCATTTT. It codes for CASSLSWRQPQHF.

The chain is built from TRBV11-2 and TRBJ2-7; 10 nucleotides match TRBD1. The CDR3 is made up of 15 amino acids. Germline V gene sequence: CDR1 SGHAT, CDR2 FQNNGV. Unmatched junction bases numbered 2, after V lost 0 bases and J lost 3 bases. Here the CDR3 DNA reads TGTGCCAGCAGCTTAGATAGGGACAGGGGCTACGAGCAGTACTTC. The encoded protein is CASSLDRDRGYEQYF.

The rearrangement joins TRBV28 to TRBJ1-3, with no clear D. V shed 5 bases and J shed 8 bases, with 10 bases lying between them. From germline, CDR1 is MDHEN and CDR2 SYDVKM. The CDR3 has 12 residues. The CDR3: CASSTDSYTIYF. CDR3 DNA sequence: TGTGCCAGCAGTACGGACTCTTACACCATATATTTT.

Here the CDR3 reads CASSSGTSGISVETQYF. DNA of the CDR3: TGTGCCAGCAGCTCCGGGACTAGCGGGATTTCGGTAGAGACCCAGTACTTC. The chain is built from TRBV7-9 and TRBJ2-5; 13 bases map to TRBD2. From germline, CDR1 is SEHNR and CDR2 FQNEAQ (reference sequence). With V trimmed by 4 bases and J by 4 bases, 9 bases remained unmatched. The CDR3 spans 17 residues.

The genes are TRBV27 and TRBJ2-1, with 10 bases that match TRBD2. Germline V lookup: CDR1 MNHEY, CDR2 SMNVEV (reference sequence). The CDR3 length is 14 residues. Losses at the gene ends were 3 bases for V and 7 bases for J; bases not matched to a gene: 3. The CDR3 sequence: CASSLWTSGNEQFF. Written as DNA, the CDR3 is TGTGCCAGCAGTTTGTGGACTAGCGGTAATGAGCAGTTCTTC.

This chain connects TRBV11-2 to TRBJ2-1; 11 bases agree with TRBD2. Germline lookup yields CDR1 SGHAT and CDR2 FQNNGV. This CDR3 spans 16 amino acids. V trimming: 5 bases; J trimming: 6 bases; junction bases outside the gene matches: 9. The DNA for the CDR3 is TGTGCCAGCAGCGAAACTTTAGCGGGAGGGGTCAATGAGCAGTTCTTC. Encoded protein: CASSETLAGGVNEQFF.

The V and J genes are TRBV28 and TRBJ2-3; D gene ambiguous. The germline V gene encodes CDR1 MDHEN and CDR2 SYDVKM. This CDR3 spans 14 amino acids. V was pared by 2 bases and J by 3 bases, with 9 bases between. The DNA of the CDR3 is TGTGCCAGCAGTTTAACCCGTCGGACAGATACGCAGTATTTT. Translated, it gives CASSLTRRTDTQYF.

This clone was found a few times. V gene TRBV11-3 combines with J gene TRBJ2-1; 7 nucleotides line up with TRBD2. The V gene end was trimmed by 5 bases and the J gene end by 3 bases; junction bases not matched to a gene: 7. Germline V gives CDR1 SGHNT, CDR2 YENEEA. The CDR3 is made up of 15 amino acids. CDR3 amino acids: CASSPTSWSYNEQFF. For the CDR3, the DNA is TGTGCCAGCAGCCCGACTAGCTGGAGCTACAATGAGCAGTTCTTC.

Written as DNA, the CDR3 is TGTGCCAGCAGTAAGAGGCTAGCGGGGTTCACCGGGGAGCTGTTTTTT. It specifies CASSKRLAGFTGELFF. The V call is TRBV7-9, the J call TRBJ2-2; 9 bases fit TRBD2. Germline loops: CDR1 SEHNR, CDR2 FQNEAQ (reference sequence). The V and J ends lost 6 bases and 4 bases, in that order; junction bases with no gene match: 9. This CDR3 has 16 residues.

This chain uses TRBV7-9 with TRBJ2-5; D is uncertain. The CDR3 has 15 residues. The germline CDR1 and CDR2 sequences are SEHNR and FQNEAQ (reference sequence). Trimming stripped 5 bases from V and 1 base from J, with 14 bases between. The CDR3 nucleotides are TGTGCCAGCAGCCGACCTTGGGGAACCCAAGAGACCCAGTACTTC. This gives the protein CASSRPWGTQETQYF.

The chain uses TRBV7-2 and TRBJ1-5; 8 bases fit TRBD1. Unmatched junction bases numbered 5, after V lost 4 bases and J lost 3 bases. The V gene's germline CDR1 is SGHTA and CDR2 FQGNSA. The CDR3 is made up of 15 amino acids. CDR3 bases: TGTGCCAGCAGCTCGGGGACAGGTACCAATCAGCCCCAGCATTTT. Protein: CASSSGTGTNQPQHF.

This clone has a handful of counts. CDR3 in amino acids: CAISEAGATMKQYF. The CDR3 DNA reads as TGTGCCATCAGTGAGGCGGGAGCCACCATGAAGCAGTACTTC. The chain carries TRBV10-3 and TRBJ2-7; 7 bases align to TRBD2. Germline V lookup: CDR1 ENHRY, CDR2 SYGVKD. J was trimmed by 8 bases and V by 2 bases; bases with no gene match: 9. The CDR3 has 14 residues.

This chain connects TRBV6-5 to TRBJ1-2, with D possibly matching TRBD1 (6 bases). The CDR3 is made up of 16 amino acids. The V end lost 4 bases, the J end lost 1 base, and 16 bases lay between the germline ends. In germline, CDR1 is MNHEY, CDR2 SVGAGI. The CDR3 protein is CASSSAYRVNNYGYTF. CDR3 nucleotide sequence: TGTGCCAGCAGTTCCGCCTACAGGGTCAATAACTATGGCTACACCTTC.

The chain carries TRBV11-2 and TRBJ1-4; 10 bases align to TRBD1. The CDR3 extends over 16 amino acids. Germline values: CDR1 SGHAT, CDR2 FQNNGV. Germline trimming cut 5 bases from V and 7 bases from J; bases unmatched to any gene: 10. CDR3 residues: CASSVRPGTGAEKLFF. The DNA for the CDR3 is TGTGCCAGCAGCGTCAGACCCGGGACAGGGGCTGAAAAACTGTTTTTT.

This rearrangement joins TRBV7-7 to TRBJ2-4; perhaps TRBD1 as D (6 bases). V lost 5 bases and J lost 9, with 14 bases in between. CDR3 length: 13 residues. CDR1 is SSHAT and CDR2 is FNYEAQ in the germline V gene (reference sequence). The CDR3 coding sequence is TGTGCCAGCAGCCGGGACACCCAGGGCATTCAGTACTTC. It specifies CASSRDTQGIQYF.

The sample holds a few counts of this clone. The DNA for the CDR3 is TGTGCCAGCAGCCAGAACAGGAATGAAAAACTGTTTTTT. Translation: CASSQNRNEKLFF. The chain joins TRBV4-2 to TRBJ1-4; a possible D gene is TRBD1 (5 bases). V was shortened by 3 bases and J by 5 bases, with 7 bases between the two germline ends. CDR3 length equals 13 residues. Germline-derived CDR1 and CDR2 are LGHNA and YNFKEQ.

CDR3 nucleotides: TGCGCCAGCAGTGAAGCGACAGGGGAGGCAACACGGCAGTACTTC. It is translated as CASSEATGEATRQYF. This sequence joins TRBV10-1 and TRBJ2-7; 8 bases map to TRBD1. Germline assignment: CDR1 WNHNN and CDR2 SYGVQD (reference sequence). Trimming at V came to 3 bases and at J to 9 bases, leaving 13 bases not matched to a gene. There are 15 residues in the CDR3.

In DNA form, the CDR3 reads TGTGCCAGCAGATTGGCAGGGATTGTTAATGGCTACACCTTC. Translated, it gives CASRLAGIVNGYTF. This chain links TRBV2 with TRBJ1-2; possible D gene TRBD1, 5 bases. The CDR3 extends over 14 amino acids. V shed 6 bases and J shed 6 bases, with 17 bases lying between them. The germline V gene encodes CDR1 SNHLY and CDR2 FYNNEI.

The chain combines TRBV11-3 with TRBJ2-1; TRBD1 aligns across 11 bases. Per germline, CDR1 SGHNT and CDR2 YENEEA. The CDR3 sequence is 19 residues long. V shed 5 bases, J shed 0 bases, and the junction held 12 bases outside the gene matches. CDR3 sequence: CASSMGQGDVGSSYNEQFF. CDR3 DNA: TGTGCCAGCAGCATGGGACAGGGGGATGTGGGGAGCTCCTACAATGAGCAGTTCTTC.

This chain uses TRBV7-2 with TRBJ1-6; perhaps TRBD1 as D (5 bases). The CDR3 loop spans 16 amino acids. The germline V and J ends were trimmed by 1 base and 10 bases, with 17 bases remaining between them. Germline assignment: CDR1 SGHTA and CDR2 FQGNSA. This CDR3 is CASSLDQGPNTSPLHF. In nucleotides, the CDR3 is TGTGCCAGCAGCTTAGATCAGGGCCCGAACACCTCACCCCTCCACTTT.

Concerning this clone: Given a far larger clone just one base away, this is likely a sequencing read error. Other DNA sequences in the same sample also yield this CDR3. The DNA for the CDR3 is TGTGCCAGCAGGCGGGATAGCAATCAGCCCCAGCATTTT. It encodes CASRRDSNQPQHF. The V gene is TRBV2, the J gene TRBJ1-5; no definite D call. V dropped 6 bases and J dropped 0 bases, with 6 bases sitting between them. Germline V gene lookup returns CDR1 SNHLY and CDR2 FYNNEI. This CDR3 comprises 13 residues.

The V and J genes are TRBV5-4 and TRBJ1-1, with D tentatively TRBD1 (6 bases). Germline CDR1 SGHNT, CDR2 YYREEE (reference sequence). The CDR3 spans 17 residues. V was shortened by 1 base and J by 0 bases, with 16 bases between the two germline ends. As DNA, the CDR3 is TGTGCCAGCAGCTTGTCCCCGCAAGGGGGGATGAACACTGAAGCTTTCTTT. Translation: CASSLSPQGGMNTEAFF.

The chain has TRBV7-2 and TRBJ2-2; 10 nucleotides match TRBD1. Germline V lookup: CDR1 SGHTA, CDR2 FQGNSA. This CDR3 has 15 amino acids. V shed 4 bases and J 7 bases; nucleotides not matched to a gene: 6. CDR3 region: CASSWGQGTGGELFF. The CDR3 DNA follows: TGTGCCAGCAGCTGGGGACAGGGGACGGGCGGGGAGCTGTTTTTT.

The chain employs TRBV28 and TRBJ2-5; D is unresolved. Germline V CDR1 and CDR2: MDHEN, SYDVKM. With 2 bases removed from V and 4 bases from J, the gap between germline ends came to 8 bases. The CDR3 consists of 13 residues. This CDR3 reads CASSLNGRETQYF. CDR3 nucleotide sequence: TGTGCCAGCAGTTTAAACGGTCGAGAGACCCAGTACTTC. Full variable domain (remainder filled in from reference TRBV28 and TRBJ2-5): DVKVTQSSRYLVKRTGEKVFLECVQDMDHENMFWYRQDPGLGLRLIYFSYDVKMKEKGDIPEGYSVSREKKERFSLILESASTNQTSMYLCASSLNGRETQYFGPGTRLLVL.

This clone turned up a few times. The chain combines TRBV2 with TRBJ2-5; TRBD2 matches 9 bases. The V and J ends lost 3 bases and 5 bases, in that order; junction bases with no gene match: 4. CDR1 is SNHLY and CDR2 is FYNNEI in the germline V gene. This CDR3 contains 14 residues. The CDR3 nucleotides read TGTGCCAGCAGTGATGCGGGAGGGGCGGAGACCCAGTACTTC. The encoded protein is CASSDAGGAETQYF.

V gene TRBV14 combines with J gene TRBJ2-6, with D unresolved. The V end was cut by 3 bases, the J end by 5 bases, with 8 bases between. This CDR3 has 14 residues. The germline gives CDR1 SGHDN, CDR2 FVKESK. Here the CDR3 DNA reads TGTGCCAGCAGCCAGCGAGATCGGGCCAACGTCCTGACTTTC. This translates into CASSQRDRANVLTF.